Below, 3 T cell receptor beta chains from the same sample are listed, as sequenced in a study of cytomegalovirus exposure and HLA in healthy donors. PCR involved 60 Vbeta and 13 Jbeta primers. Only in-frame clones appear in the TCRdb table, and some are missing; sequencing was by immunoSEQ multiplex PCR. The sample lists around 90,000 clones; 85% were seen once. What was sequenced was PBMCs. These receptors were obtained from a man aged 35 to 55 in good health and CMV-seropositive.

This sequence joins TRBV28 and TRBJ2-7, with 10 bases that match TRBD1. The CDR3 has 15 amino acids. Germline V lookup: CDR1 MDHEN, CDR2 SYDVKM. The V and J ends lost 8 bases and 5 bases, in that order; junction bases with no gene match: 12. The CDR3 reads CASGLSGTGVHEQYF. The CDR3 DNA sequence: TGTGCCAGCGGGCTCTCCGGGACAGGGGTCCACGAGCAGTACTTC.

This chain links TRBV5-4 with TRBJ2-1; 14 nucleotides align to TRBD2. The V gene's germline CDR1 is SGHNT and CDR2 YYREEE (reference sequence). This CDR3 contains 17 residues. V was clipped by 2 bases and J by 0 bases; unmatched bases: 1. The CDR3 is CASSLGTSGSSYNEQFF. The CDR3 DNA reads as TGTGCCAGCAGCTTAGGGACTAGCGGGAGCTCCTACAATGAGCAGTTCTTC.

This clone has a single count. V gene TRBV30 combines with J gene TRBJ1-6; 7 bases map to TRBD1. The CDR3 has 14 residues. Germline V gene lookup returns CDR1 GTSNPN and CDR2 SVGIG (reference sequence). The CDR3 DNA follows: TGTGCTCACCGTGGGGCAGGGGGGAATTCACCCCTCCACTTT. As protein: CAHRGAGGNSPLHF.